The rows below give T cell receptor beta chains drawn from one sample of a study of blood T cell repertoires in COVID-19. Profiling relied on immunoSEQ multiplex PCR, and the TCRdb table lists in-frame clones only, not all of them. In the table there are 150,000 to 200,000 clones, around four fifths of which are singletons. The sample consisted of peripheral blood. These receptors all come from a woman in her sixties or seventies who had recovered from COVID-19. Both conserved end residues are part of each CDR3. D genes are given only for firm matches. Size is stated for part of the rows, as once, few or many counts, or as a class when the clone is expanded.

V gene: TRBV7-3; clone size: NA; J gene: TRBJ1-2; D gene: TRBD1; CDR3 protein: CASSPQTGEMGGGYTF; CDR3 DNA: TGTGCCAGCAGCCCACAGACAGGGGAAATGGGGGGTGGCTACACCTTC
V gene: TRBV10-1; clone size: NA; J gene: TRBJ2-7; D gene: TRBD1; CDR3 protein: CASSARDRTKQYF; CDR3 DNA: TGCGCCAGCAGTGCCCGGGACAGAACGAAGCAGTACTTC
V gene: TRBV11-3; clone size: once; J gene: TRBJ2-5; D gene: TRBD2; CDR3 protein: CASSPVSGTPQETQYF; CDR3 DNA: TGTGCCAGCAGCCCAGTTAGCGGGACACCCCAAGAGACCCAGTACTTC
V gene: TRBV4-3; clone size: NA; J gene: TRBJ2-1; D gene: NA; CDR3 protein: CASSQDPRNFSPNEQFF; CDR3 DNA: TGCGCCAGCAGCCAAGATCCCCGAAACTTCTCCCCCAATGAGCAGTTCTTC
V gene: TRBV9; clone size: NA; J gene: TRBJ2-1; D gene: TRBD2; CDR3 protein: CASSGGGSPSYNEQFF; CDR3 DNA: TGTGCCAGCAGCGGCGGGGGGAGCCCATCCTACAATGAGCAGTTCTTC
V gene: TRBV4-1; clone size: NA; J gene: TRBJ1-4; D gene: NA; CDR3 protein: CASSRGGSGEKLFF; CDR3 DNA: TGCGCCAGCAGCCGCGGGGGGAGCGGTGAAAAACTGTTTTTT
V gene: TRBV7-3; clone size: NA; J gene: TRBJ2-1; D gene: TRBD2; CDR3 protein: CASSPAPAGGFNEQFF; CDR3 DNA: TGTGCCAGCAGCCCCGCCCCAGCGGGGGGATTCAATGAGCAGTTCTTC
V gene: TRBV28; clone size: NA; J gene: TRBJ1-1; D gene: TRBD1; CDR3 protein: CAILTGKAEAFF; CDR3 DNA: TGTGCCATCCTGACAGGGAAGGCTGAAGCTTTCTTT
V gene: TRBV12-5; clone size: NA; J gene: TRBJ2-2; D gene: NA; CDR3 protein: CASGYSPGITGELFF; CDR3 DNA: TGTGCTAGTGGATATTCCCCAGGGATCACCGGGGAGCTGTTTTTT
V gene: TRBV19; clone size: NA; J gene: TRBJ2-2; D gene: TRBD2; CDR3 protein: CASSIEEGRGSLNTGELFF; CDR3 DNA: TGTGCCAGTAGTATAGAGGAGGGTCGCGGGAGCCTCAACACCGGGGAGCTGTTTTTT
V gene: TRBV4-1; clone size: NA; J gene: TRBJ1-2; D gene: NA; CDR3 protein: CASSQDASTGSHGYTF; CDR3 DNA: TGCGCCAGCAGCCAAGATGCGTCCACAGGGTCCCATGGCTACACCTTC
V gene: TRBV11-2; clone size: NA; J gene: TRBJ1-4; D gene: NA; CDR3 protein: CASSLGGSNEKLFF; CDR3 DNA: TGTGCCAGCAGCTTAGGGGGCTCCAATGAAAAACTGTTTTTT
V gene: TRBV18; clone size: few; J gene: TRBJ1-1; D gene: TRBD1; CDR3 protein: CASSGDRGTEAFF; CDR3 DNA: TGTGCCAGCTCAGGGGACAGGGGCACTGAAGCTTTCTTT
V gene: TRBV30; clone size: NA; J gene: TRBJ2-3; D gene: NA; CDR3 protein: CAWSVGRTDTQYF; CDR3 DNA: TGTGCCTGGAGTGTGGGGAGGACAGATACGCAGTATTTT
V gene: TRBV7-3; clone size: NA; J gene: TRBJ2-1; D gene: NA; CDR3 protein: CASRSALEPFNEQFF; CDR3 DNA: TGTGCCAGCAGATCCGCGTTGGAGCCCTTCAATGAGCAGTTCTTC
V gene: TRBV6-5; clone size: NA; J gene: TRBJ2-7; D gene: TRBD1; CDR3 protein: CASGDRGSYEQYF; CDR3 DNA: TGTGCCAGCGGCGACAGGGGCTCCTACGAGCAGTACTTC
V gene: TRBV29-1; clone size: NA; J gene: TRBJ2-2; D gene: NA; CDR3 protein: CSVATNTGELFF; CDR3 DNA: TGCAGCGTTGCTACCAACACCGGGGAGCTGTTTTTT
V gene: TRBV5-4; clone size: NA; J gene: TRBJ2-7; D gene: TRBD2; CDR3 protein: CASSLGTSQYEQYF; CDR3 DNA: TGTGCCAGCAGCTTGGGGACTAGCCAATACGAGCAGTACTTC
V gene: TRBV9; clone size: NA; J gene: TRBJ2-7; D gene: TRBD1; CDR3 protein: CASSRGQGGEQYF; CDR3 DNA: TGTGCCAGCAGCCGGGGACAGGGAGGCGAGCAGTACTTC
V gene: TRBV6-5; clone size: NA; J gene: TRBJ1-2; D gene: NA; CDR3 protein: CASSPPPGARGYTF; CDR3 DNA: TGTGCCAGCAGCCCCCCCCCGGGTGCTCGTGGCTACACCTTC
V gene: TRBV18; clone size: NA; J gene: TRBJ2-5; D gene: TRBD1; CDR3 protein: CASSPPGQEETQYF; CDR3 DNA: TGTGCCAGCTCACCACCCGGACAGGAAGAGACCCAGTACTTC
V gene: TRBV7-9; clone size: NA; J gene: TRBJ1-3; D gene: NA; CDR3 protein: CASSPPGAGDTIYF; CDR3 DNA: TGTGCCAGCAGCCCCCCAGGGGCGGGGGACACCATATATTTT
V gene: TRBV24-1; clone size: NA; J gene: TRBJ2-1; D gene: NA; CDR3 protein: CATSDLSLATPNEQFF; CDR3 DNA: TGTGCCACCAGTGATTTGAGTCTAGCGACCCCCAATGAGCAGTTCTTC
V gene: TRBV6-5; clone size: NA; J gene: TRBJ2-1; D gene: NA; CDR3 protein: CASSYSGGRDKEQFF; CDR3 DNA: TGTGCCAGCAGTTACTCAGGGGGAAGGGACAAAGAGCAGTTCTTC
V gene: TRBV28; clone size: few; J gene: TRBJ2-1; D gene: TRBD2; CDR3 protein: CASRDPGLAGYNEQFF; CDR3 DNA: TGTGCCAGCAGGGACCCGGGACTAGCGGGGTACAATGAGCAGTTCTTC
V gene: TRBV2; clone size: NA; J gene: TRBJ1-1; D gene: NA; CDR3 protein: CASSEGRNTEAFF; CDR3 DNA: TGTGCCAGCAGTGAAGGGAGAAACACTGAAGCTTTCTTT
V gene: TRBV5-1; clone size: NA; J gene: TRBJ1-4; D gene: NA; CDR3 protein: CASSTGPGSEKLFF; CDR3 DNA: TGCGCCAGCAGCACGGGCCCCGGGAGCGAAAAACTGTTTTTT
V gene: TRBV28; clone size: NA; J gene: TRBJ2-5; D gene: TRBD2; CDR3 protein: CASSLRRTSGRGETQYF; CDR3 DNA: TGTGCCAGCAGTTTACGTCGGACTAGCGGGAGGGGAGAGACCCAGTACTTC
V gene: TRBV6-5; clone size: NA; J gene: TRBJ1-5; D gene: NA; CDR3 protein: CASSYSAGDQPQHF; CDR3 DNA: TGTGCCAGCAGTTACTCGGCAGGGGATCAGCCCCAGCATTTT